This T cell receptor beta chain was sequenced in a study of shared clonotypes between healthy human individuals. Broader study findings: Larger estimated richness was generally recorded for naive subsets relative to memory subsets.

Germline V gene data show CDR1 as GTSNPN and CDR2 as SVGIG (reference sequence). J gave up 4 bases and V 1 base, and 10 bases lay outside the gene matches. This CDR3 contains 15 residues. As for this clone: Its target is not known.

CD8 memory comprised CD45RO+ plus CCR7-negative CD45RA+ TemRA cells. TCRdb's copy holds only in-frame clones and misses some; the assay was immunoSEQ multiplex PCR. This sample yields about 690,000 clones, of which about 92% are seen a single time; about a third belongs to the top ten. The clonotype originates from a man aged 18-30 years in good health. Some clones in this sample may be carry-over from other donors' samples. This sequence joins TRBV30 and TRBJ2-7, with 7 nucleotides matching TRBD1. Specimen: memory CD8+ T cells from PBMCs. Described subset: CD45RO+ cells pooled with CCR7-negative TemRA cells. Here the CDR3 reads CAWSERQGVGYEQYF. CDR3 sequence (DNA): TGTGCCTGGAGTGAACGACAGGGTGTGGGGTACGAGCAGTACTTC.